This passage covers 8 T cell receptor beta chains from one sample sequenced in a study of T cell responses to AZD1222 COVID-19 vaccine. The repertoire was sequenced with immunoSEQ multiplex PCR; TCRdb's copy has only in-frame clones and lacks some. The sample includes 150,000 to 180,000 clones, about 87% of them seen just once. The specimen comprised peripheral blood, sampled 28 days after the second AZD1222 dose. These receptor sequences come from an adult who received the AZD1222 COVID-19 vaccine.

This chain joins TRBV18 and TRBJ1-2; a weak D match, TRBD1 (5 bases). From germline, CDR1 is KGHSH and CDR2 LQKENI. The CDR3 consists of 14 residues. Trimming pared 3 bases from V and 4 bases from J, leaving 12 bases between. CDR3 in DNA: TGTGCCAGCTCACCCTCCGGGACGAGCTATGGCTACACCTTC. It yields the protein CASSPSGTSYGYTF.

This rearrangement joins TRBV4-1 to TRBJ1-2; TRBD1 is a possible D gene (6 bases). The ends were cut back, 1 base at V and 4 bases at J, with 19 bases in the middle. The CDR3 sequence is 17 residues long. Germline assignment: CDR1 MGHRA and CDR2 YSYEKL. In nucleotides, the CDR3 is TGCGCCAGCAGCCAAGCCCCACAGGGAACCCGCATCTATGGCTACACCTTC. It is translated as CASSQAPQGTRIYGYTF.

The chain combines TRBV4-1 with TRBJ2-5; TRBD1 aligns across 7 bases. The CDR3 loop spans 17 amino acids. J gave up 1 base and V 0 bases, and 8 bases lay outside the gene matches. Germline CDR1 reads MGHRA; CDR2 reads YSYEKL. Here the CDR3 reads CASSQEPSGQLQETQYF. DNA for the CDR3: TGCGCCAGCAGCCAAGAACCCTCGGGACAGCTCCAAGAGACCCAGTACTTC.

V gene TRBV11-2 combines with J gene TRBJ2-7; TRBD1 is a possible D gene (5 bases). With 4 bases removed from V and 2 bases from J, the gap between germline ends came to 12 bases. The CDR3 totals 14 residues. Germline CDR1 SGHAT, CDR2 FQNNGV. The CDR3 spells CASSSRVPPYEQYF. The CDR3 DNA is TGTGCCAGCAGCTCCAGGGTCCCGCCCTACGAGCAGTACTTC.

This chain links TRBV11-3 with TRBJ2-5, with 9 bases that match TRBD2. This CDR3 comprises 15 residues. The germline V gene has CDR1 SGHNT and CDR2 YENEEA. The V and J ends lost 5 bases and 4 bases, in that order; junction bases with no gene match: 8. The CDR3 DNA reads TGTGCCAGCAGCCAGAGCGGGGGGCGCGGAGAGACCCAGTACTTC. Translating it yields CASSQSGGRGETQYF.

The DNA of the CDR3 is TGTGCCAGCAGTTCCTCGATGGACCCGAGCTCCTATAATTCACCCCTCCACTTT. Translated, it gives CASSSSMDPSSYNSPLHF. The chain joins TRBV6-2 or TRBV6-3 to TRBJ1-6; D remains unclear. The CDR3 covers 18 residues. The V end lost 4 bases, the J end lost 0 bases, and 16 bases lay between the germline ends. Germline V lookup: CDR1 MNHEY, CDR2 SVGEGT.

The V gene is TRBV5-6, the J gene TRBJ2-3; D is possibly TRBD1 (6 bases). Trimming removed 0 bases at V and 3 bases at J, with 11 bases between. The CDR3 extends over 15 amino acids. CDR1 is SGHDT, CDR2 YYEEEE, per germline. Here the CDR3 DNA reads TGTGCCAGCAGCTTGGAACAGGGCGCGACAGATACGCAGTATTTT. Residues: CASSLEQGATDTQYF.

Here the CDR3 DNA reads TGTGCCAGCAGTTACTCGAACAGGAACACTGAAGCTTTCTTT. Amino acid sequence: CASSYSNRNTEAFF. This chain joins TRBV6-2 or TRBV6-3 and TRBJ1-1, with D unclear. The CDR3 loop spans 14 amino acids. The V gene's germline CDR1 is MNHEY and CDR2 SVGEGT. The V end was cut by 0 bases, the J end by 1 base, with 6 bases between.